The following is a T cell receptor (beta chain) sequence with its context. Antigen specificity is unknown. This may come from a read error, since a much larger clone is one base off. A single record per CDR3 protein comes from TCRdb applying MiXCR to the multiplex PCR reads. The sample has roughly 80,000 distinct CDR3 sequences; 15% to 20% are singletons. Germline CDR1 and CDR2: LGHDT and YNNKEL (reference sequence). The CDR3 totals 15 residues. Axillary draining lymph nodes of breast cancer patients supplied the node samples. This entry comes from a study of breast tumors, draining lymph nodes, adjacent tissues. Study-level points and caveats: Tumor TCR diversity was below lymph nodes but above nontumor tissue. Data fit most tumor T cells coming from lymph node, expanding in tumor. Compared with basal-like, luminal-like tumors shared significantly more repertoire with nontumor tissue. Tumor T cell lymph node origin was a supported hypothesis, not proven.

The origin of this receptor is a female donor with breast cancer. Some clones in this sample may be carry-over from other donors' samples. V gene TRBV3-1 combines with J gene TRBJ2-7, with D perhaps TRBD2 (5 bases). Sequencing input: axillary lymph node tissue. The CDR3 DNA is TGTGCCAACAGCCCTGATACGAACAGAGGGTGGGAGCAGTACTTC. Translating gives CANSPDTNRGWEQYF.